The rows below give T cell receptor beta chains drawn from one sample of a study of post-analysis software for immune sequencing data. TCRdb recomputed calls from the PCR reads with MiXCR, one row per CDR3 protein. The table includes under 200,000 distinct CDR3 sequences, roughly 35% detected once. The source material was blood, sampled after autologous hematopoietic stem cell transplantation. Every receptor here comes from a girl between 10 and 17 years old with multiple sclerosis. CDR3s include the opening cysteine and the closing phenylalanine or tryptophan. A D gene is named only where the DNA matches it firmly. The size entry is marked missing in some rows and otherwise reads once, few, many or a size class.

d_call,clone_size,v_call,j_call,cdr3_nt,cdr3_aa
.,few,TRBV28,TRBJ2-5,TGTGCCAGCAGTCCAAGACTCCAAGAGACCCAGTACTTC,CASSPRLQETQYF
TRBD1,few,TRBV20-1,TRBJ2-1,TGCAGTGCTCCCAGAGCCCGGGACAGTCCCTACAATGAGCAGTTCTTC,CSAPRARDSPYNEQFF
TRBD2,.,TRBV6-5,TRBJ2-2,TGTGCCAGCAGTTACTCGCGGGGGGGCGGGGAGCTGTTTTTT,CASSYSRGGGELFF
.,.,TRBV7-2,TRBJ2-3,TGTGCCAGCAGCTATGATTTAGATACGCAGTATTTT,CASSYDLDTQYF
TRBD1,few,TRBV20-1,TRBJ1-1,TGCAGTGCTATCCAGAGACAGGGGAGAACTGAAGCTTTCTTT,CSAIQRQGRTEAFF
TRBD1,.,TRBV24-1,TRBJ1-4,TGTGCCACCGGGACAGGGCATAATGAAAAACTGTTTTTT,CATGTGHNEKLFF
.,few,TRBV20-1,TRBJ2-6,TGCAGTGCTAGCGAGGTACTTGGGGCCAACGTCCTGACTTTC,CSASEVLGANVLTF
TRBD2,few,TRBV19,TRBJ2-1,TGTGCCAGTAGTATTAAGGGACTAGCGCCCAACAATGAGCAGTTCTTC,CASSIKGLAPNNEQFF
TRBD2,.,TRBV20-1,TRBJ2-1,TGCAGTGCTAGATCTAGGACTAGCGGGAGTATCCACAATGAGCAGTTCTTC,CSARSRTSGSIHNEQFF
.,.,TRBV2,TRBJ1-1,TGTGCCAGCATTACACAGGGCGTCGGCACTGAAGCTTTCTTT,CASITQGVGTEAFF
TRBD2,few,TRBV3-1,TRBJ2-5,TGTGCCAGCAGCCAAGATGTGACAGCGGGAGGGACCCAGTACTTC,CASSQDVTAGGTQYF
TRBD2,.,TRBV7-2,TRBJ2-3,TGTGCCAGCAGCTTAGCGGGACTAGCGGGTGGGGCAGATACGCAGTATTTT,CASSLAGLAGGADTQYF
TRBD1,few,TRBV5-1,TRBJ1-1,TGCGCCAGCAGCTTTGCGTGGGACAGGGGGGACACTGAAGCTTTCTTT,CASSFAWDRGDTEAFF
TRBD1,.,TRBV7-2,TRBJ2-1,TGTGCCAGCAGCTTCAAGTGGGACAGGTATAGCAATGAGCAGTTCTTC,CASSFKWDRYSNEQFF
TRBD2,few,TRBV7-2,TRBJ2-4,TGTGCCAGCAGCTTAGCCCCCAGCGGGAGAACCAAAAACATTCAGTACTTC,CASSLAPSGRTKNIQYF
TRBD2,many,TRBV6-6,TRBJ2-3,TGTGCCAGCAGCTTCAACTATAGGACTAGCGGGACAGATACGCAGTATTTT,CASSFNYRTSGTDTQYF
.,.,TRBV29-1,TRBJ1-1,TGCAGCGCCTCGAACACTGAAGCTTTCTTT,CSASNTEAFF
.,many,TRBV20-1,TRBJ2-5,TGCAGTGCTAGATCCTGGGGCGGGGAGACCCAGTACTTC,CSARSWGGETQYF
.,.,TRBV9,TRBJ2-1,TGTGCCAGCAGCCCGGGAGGACAGACCGAGCAGTTCTTC,CASSPGGQTEQFF
TRBD1,.,TRBV7-2,TRBJ2-3,TGTGCCAGCAGCCACAGGGGGCGGAGCACAGATACGCAGTATTTT,CASSHRGRSTDTQYF
.,.,TRBV15,TRBJ2-5,TGTGCCACCAGCAGAGTGGGGACTCACTTGGGGGAGCAGTACTTC,CATSRVGTHLGEQYF